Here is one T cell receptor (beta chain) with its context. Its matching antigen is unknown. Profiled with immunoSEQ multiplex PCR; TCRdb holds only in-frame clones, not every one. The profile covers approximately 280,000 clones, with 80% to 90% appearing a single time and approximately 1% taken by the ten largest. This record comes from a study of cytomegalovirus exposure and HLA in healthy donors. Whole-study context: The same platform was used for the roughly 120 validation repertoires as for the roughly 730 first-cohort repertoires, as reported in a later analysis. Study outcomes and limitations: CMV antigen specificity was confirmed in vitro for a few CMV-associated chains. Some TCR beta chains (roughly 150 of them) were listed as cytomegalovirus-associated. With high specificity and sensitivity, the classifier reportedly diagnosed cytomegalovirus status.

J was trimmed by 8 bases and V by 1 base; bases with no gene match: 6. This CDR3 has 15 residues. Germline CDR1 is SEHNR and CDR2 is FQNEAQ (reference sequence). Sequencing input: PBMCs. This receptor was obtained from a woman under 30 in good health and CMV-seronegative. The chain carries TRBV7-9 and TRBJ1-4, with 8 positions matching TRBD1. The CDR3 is CASSLGRTGKEKLFF. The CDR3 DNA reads TGTGCCAGCAGCTTAGGCAGGACAGGGAAGGAAAAACTGTTTTTT.